Below, 27 T cell receptor beta chains from the same sample are listed, as sequenced in a study of shared clonotypes between healthy human individuals. Generated by immunoSEQ multiplex PCR, the TCRdb table keeps only in-frame clones and is missing some. There are approximately 2.5 million clones in the sample; about 92% occur only once, and under 0.15% lies in the top ten. Sequencing input: naive CD4+ T cells sorted from blood. Subset meaning: CD45RA+ positively selected. Receptor source: a man aged 18-30 years in good health.

The chain carries TRBV7-2 and TRBJ2-2; D unclear. CDR3 size: 14 residues. The germline V gene has CDR1 SGHTA and CDR2 FQGNSA. V lost 5 bases and J 8 bases, leaving 15 bases between the germline ends. CDR3 in amino acids: CASSPYIGSGELFF. The CDR3 coding sequence is TGTGCCAGCAGCCCCTACATAGGATCTGGGGAGCTGTTTTTT.

This sequence joins TRBV6-1 and TRBJ2-2, with TRBD1 matching 7 bases. With V trimmed by 10 bases and J by 4 bases, 9 bases remained unmatched. The germline CDR1 and CDR2 sequences are MNHNS and SASEGT. The CDR3 extends over 14 amino acids. In DNA form, the CDR3 reads TGTGCCACCCTAAAGGGGGCATCCACCGGGGAGCTGTTTTTT. Its translation is CATLKGASTGELFF.

The chain is built from TRBV1 and TRBJ2-1; TRBD2 was called by the table and not checked on the DNA. TRBV1 is a pseudogene. The CDR3 extends over 15 amino acids. CDR3 coding DNA: TGCACCAGCAGCCCTGAGGGCCCCTATGACAATGAGCAGTTCTTC. The encoded protein is CTSSPEGPYDNEQFF.

Turning to this clone: The same CDR3 arises from other DNA sequences in this sample as well. The genes are TRBV29-1 and TRBJ2-7, with D unclear. CDR1 SQVTM and CDR2 ANQGSEA come from the germline V gene. V lost 4 bases and J 1 base, leaving 8 bases between the germline ends. The CDR3 totals 12 residues. The CDR3 region is CSVVGPSYEQYF. CDR3 bases: TGCAGCGTTGTGGGCCCTTCCTACGAGCAGTACTTC.

The rearrangement links TRBV7-9 to TRBJ2-3, with TRBD2 matching over 8 bases. CDR1 is SEHNR, CDR2 FQNEAQ, per germline (reference sequence). This CDR3 is built from 16 residues. With 4 bases clipped from V and 6 bases from J, the junction kept 12 bases outside the gene matches. CDR3 nucleotides: TGTGCCAGCAGCTCCAGGCGGGGGGATCCGGGTGATACGCAGTATTTT. This encodes CASSSRRGDPGDTQYF.

With regard to this clone: The identical CDR3 is also encoded by other nucleotide sequences in the sample. V is TRBV7-2 and J is TRBJ1-5, with unresolved D. V lost 1 base to trimming and J lost 3 bases, with 10 bases between them. Germline CDR1 reads SGHTA; CDR2 reads FQGNSA. This CDR3 contains 15 residues. The CDR3, as DNA: TGTGCCAGCAGCTTAGACGGCAGGTCCAATCAGCCCCAGCATTTT. It translates to CASSLDGRSNQPQHF.

This CDR3 is CATKDSYGYTF. The CDR3 bases are TGTGCCACAAAAGACAGCTATGGCTACACCTTC. The chain recombines TRBV28 with TRBJ1-2, with D possibly matching TRBD1 (5 bases). V was shortened by 10 bases and J by 4 bases, with 10 bases between the two germline ends. CDR1 is MDHEN and CDR2 is SYDVKM in the germline V gene. The CDR3 is 11 residues long.

The chain joins TRBV7-9 to TRBJ2-3; 8 positions match TRBD1. Germline loops: CDR1 SEHNR, CDR2 FQNEAQ (reference sequence). Trimming cost V 3 bases and J 2 bases; bases outside gene matches: 7. This CDR3 spans 16 amino acids. The CDR3 DNA reads TGTGCCAGCAGCTTTCCCCGGACAGGGTTCACAGATACGCAGTATTTT. This codes for CASSFPRTGFTDTQYF.

The chain joins TRBV28 to TRBJ2-3; D is uncertain. The germline V gene has CDR1 MDHEN and CDR2 SYDVKM. This CDR3 is built from 16 residues. V lost 1 base and J 2 bases, leaving 13 bases between the germline ends. The CDR3 spells CASSLYSAPTTDTQYF. The CDR3 DNA is TGTGCCAGCAGTTTATACTCGGCACCCACCACAGATACGCAGTATTTT.

The rearrangement joins TRBV2 to TRBJ2-7; 9 nucleotides match TRBD1. The trim removed 6 bases at V and 4 bases at J, leaving 7 bases unmatched. Germline CDR1 SNHLY, CDR2 FYNNEI. CDR3 size: 14 residues. The CDR3 nucleotides read TGTGCCAGCAGAAGGGGACAGGGTAAGTACGAGCAGTACTTC. This gives the protein CASRRGQGKYEQYF.

The J gene is TRBJ1-5, the V gene TRBV19; 8 bases align to TRBD1. The germline CDR1 and CDR2 sequences are LNHDA and SQIVND (reference sequence). CDR3 length: 16 residues. V lost 8 bases to trimming and J lost 3 bases; unmatched junction nucleotides: 12. Here the CDR3 reads CASSQPGGAYNQPQHF. The DNA for the CDR3 is TGTGCCAGTTCCCAACCAGGGGGCGCCTACAATCAGCCCCAGCATTTT.

With respect to this clone: At one end the junction does not follow the germline gene, possibly because of a read error. J is TRBJ1-2 and V is TRBV5-4, with 7 bases lining up with TRBD1. CDR1 and CDR2 (germline): SGHNT, YYREEE (reference sequence). This CDR3 is built from 13 residues. The CDR3 coding sequence is TGTGCCAGCAGCACCGGACAGGCCCGTCCCGTTATCTTC. This encodes CASSTGQARPVIF.

V and J are TRBV9 and TRBJ1-4, with D unclear. CDR3 length: 15 amino acids. The V end lost 4 bases, the J end lost 8 bases, and 18 bases lay between the germline ends. The germline V gene encodes CDR1 SGDLS and CDR2 YYNGEE. The CDR3 coding sequence is TGTGCCAGCAGCTTCCCGGGCCTGCTGGCAGAAAAACTGTTTTTT. This codes for CASSFPGLLAEKLFF.

The chain carries TRBV9 and TRBJ2-2, with a tentative D call TRBD2 (5 bases). Germline CDR1 and CDR2: SGDLS and YYNGEE. This CDR3 has 16 residues. V was trimmed by 0 bases and J by 2 bases, leaving 11 bases between them. The CDR3 DNA follows: TGTGCCAGCAGCGTAGGTATCCGGGATAACACCGGGGAGCTGTTTTTT. It yields the protein CASSVGIRDNTGELFF.

This clone appeared a single time. This sequence joins TRBV11-2 and TRBJ2-5, with TRBD2 matching 11 bases. Losses at the gene ends were 5 bases for V and 3 bases for J; bases not matched to a gene: 2. Germline V gene lookup returns CDR1 SGHAT and CDR2 FQNNGV. The CDR3 loop spans 14 amino acids. In DNA, the CDR3 is TGTGCCAGCAGCCAGACTAGCGGGAAAGAGACCCAGTACTTC. Amino acids: CASSQTSGKETQYF.

V gene TRBV10-2 combines with J gene TRBJ2-4; D call uncertain. Germline V CDR1 and CDR2: WSHSY, SAAADI. CDR3 size: 17 residues. V was shortened by 6 bases and J by 0 bases, with 18 bases between the two germline ends. CDR3 nucleotide sequence: TGCGCCAGCAGCTCCCCCGGCGCAGAACTAGCCAAAAACATTCAGTACTTC. Amino acid sequence: CASSSPGAELAKNIQYF.

For this clone: Additional DNA sequences in this sample encode the identical CDR3. The chain recombines TRBV11-2 with TRBJ1-4, with D possibly TRBD1 on 5 matching bases. CDR1 is SGHAT and CDR2 is FQNNGV in the germline V gene. Trimming cost V 3 bases and J 5 bases, with 10 bases left between them. There are 14 residues in the CDR3. Written as DNA, the CDR3 is TGTGCCAGCAGCTTGGGGACGGGAAATGAAAAACTGTTTTTT. Residues: CASSLGTGNEKLFF. Complete variable domain (other parts from reference TRBV11-2 and TRBJ1-4): EAGVAQSPRYKIIEKRQSVAFWCNPISGHATLYWYQQILGQGPKLLIQFQNNGVVDDSQLPKDRFSAERLKGVDSTLKIQPAKLEDSAVYLCASSLGTGNEKLFFGSGTQLSVL.

The V and J genes are TRBV6-6 and TRBJ1-1; possible D gene TRBD1, 5 bases. The CDR3 totals 16 residues. Germline CDR1 reads MNHNY; CDR2 reads SVGAGI (reference sequence). V was shortened by 5 bases and J by 3 bases, with 19 bases between the two germline ends. CDR3 region: CASSPTLGGWDTEAFF. In nucleotides, the CDR3 is TGTGCCAGCAGTCCCACCCTGGGGGGATGGGACACTGAAGCTTTCTTT.

This chain connects TRBV21-1 to TRBJ2-7; no DNA check was done on the table's D call, TRBD1. TRBV21-1 is noted as a pseudogene. This CDR3 has 13 amino acids. CDR3: CASSNDIHYEQYF. The CDR3 nucleotides are TGTGCCAGCAGCAACGACATCCACTACGAGCAGTACTTC.

The V gene is TRBV9, the J gene TRBJ2-6, with D hard to call. The CDR3 runs 17 residues. Germline CDR1 reads SGDLS; CDR2 reads YYNGEE. V was shortened by 0 bases and J by 0 bases, with 10 bases between the two germline ends. This chain's CDR3 is CASSVEVGISGANVLTF. In DNA form, the CDR3 reads TGTGCCAGCAGCGTAGAGGTGGGGATCTCTGGGGCCAACGTCCTGACTTTC.

The CDR3 DNA follows: TGTGCCAGCAGTTTATGGGGAGGGAGCTCTGGAAACACCATATATTTT. Translation gives CASSLWGGSSGNTIYF. V and J are TRBV27 and TRBJ1-3, with D uncertain. Germline loops: CDR1 MNHEY, CDR2 SMNVEV (reference sequence). This CDR3 is built from 16 residues. The ends were cut back, 1 base at V and 0 bases at J, with 10 bases in the middle.

The V call is TRBV28, the J call TRBJ2-7; D unresolved. This CDR3 contains 12 residues. Trimming shortened V by 6 bases and J by 2 bases, and 8 bases separated the two germline ends. Germline assignment: CDR1 MDHEN and CDR2 SYDVKM. As DNA, the CDR3 is TGTGCCAGCAGCCCCGTCGCCTACGAGCAGTACTTC. It translates to CASSPVAYEQYF.

In regard to this clone: The same CDR3 arises from other DNA sequences in this sample as well. In DNA form, the CDR3 reads TGCAGCGCTGTGACAGGTGTGGGGGAGCTGTTTTTT. It translates to CSAVTGVGELFF. The rearrangement joins TRBV29-1 to TRBJ2-2; TRBD1 might be the D (6 bases). CDR1 SQVTM and CDR2 ANQGSEA come from the germline V gene. Trimming cost V 7 bases and J 8 bases, with 14 bases left between them. The CDR3 loop spans 12 amino acids.

This clone was observed a single time. The chain recombines TRBV27 with TRBJ2-3; D is ambiguous. Germline CDR1 MNHEY, CDR2 SMNVEV (reference sequence). The CDR3 spans 13 residues. V lost 4 bases and J lost 0, with 5 bases in between. The CDR3 sequence: CASSYASTDTQYF. The CDR3 DNA follows: TGTGCCAGCAGTTACGCCAGCACAGATACGCAGTATTTT.

A remark on this clone: The same CDR3 also results from other DNA sequences found in this sample. The gene calls are TRBV4-1 and TRBJ2-7; D may be TRBD1 or TRBD2 (5 bases each). CDR1 and CDR2 (germline): MGHRA, YSYEKL. V lost 2 bases, J lost 1 base, and 9 bases lay in between. The CDR3 contains 14 residues. The CDR3 DNA reads as TGCGCCAGCAGCCAACCGGGACGGTCCTACGAGCAGTACTTC. This translates into CASSQPGRSYEQYF.

Regarding this clone: Other DNA sequences in this specimen translate into the identical CDR3. The chain uses TRBV19 and TRBJ2-3, with 7 bases matching TRBD1. The CDR3 runs to 14 residues. Germline assignment: CDR1 LNHDA and CDR2 SQIVND (reference sequence). The J segment lost 0 bases and the V segment lost 5 bases, leaving 2 bases of the junction unmatched. This CDR3 reads CASSATGSTDTQYF. CDR3 coding DNA: TGTGCCAGTAGTGCGACAGGGAGCACAGATACGCAGTATTTT.

Turning to this clone: At the DNA level, this CDR3 is encoded by other sequences in the same sample as well. V and J are TRBV5-4 and TRBJ2-5; weak D call: TRBD1 (6 bases). Germline V gene sequence: CDR1 SGHNT, CDR2 YYREEE (reference sequence). The CDR3 spans 12 residues. V gave up 4 bases and J gave up 5 bases, with 9 bases separating them. CDR3 residues: CASSLDRETQYF. CDR3 in DNA: TGTGCCAGCAGCCTAGACAGGGAGACCCAGTACTTC.